The 28 T cell receptor beta chains listed next were all sequenced from one sample in a study of regulatory T cells in long-lasting Graves disease. The time point denotes: newly diagnosed GD, antithyroid drugs for less than 3 months. Extracted PBMC RNA gave rise to the TCR library. Construction of the TCR beta libraries employed iRepertoire HTBI primers in conjunction with Arm-PCR of CDR3 regions. TCRdb independently ran MiXCR on the multiplex PCR reads; one entry per CDR3 protein. The sample consists of about 540,000 distinct CDR3 sequences, roughly 13% of them appearing once. Another study also made use of these data, one on T cells in Graves' hyperthyroidism and ophthalmopathy.

This material consisted of peripheral blood mononuclear cells (PBMCs), taken at new diagnosis, from a patient treated with antithyroid drugs. All receptors derive from a man aged 25-45 years with Graves disease.

This clonotype occurred many times. This chain joins TRBV20-1 and TRBJ1-1, with D tentatively TRBD1 (6 bases). The CDR3 contains 15 residues. V was cut by 3 bases and J by 0 bases, with 14 bases left in between. The V gene's germline CDR1 is DFQATT and CDR2 SNEGSKA (reference sequence). CDR3 in amino acids: CSARSRGLMNTEAFF. CDR3 bases: TGCAGTGCTAGGAGCAGGGGCCTGATGAACACTGAAGCTTTCTTT.

Many counts were recorded for this clonotype. This sequence joins TRBV3-1 and TRBJ2-1, with 8 bases that match TRBD2. CDR1 is LGHDT, CDR2 YNNKEL, per germline (reference sequence). The junction had 8 bases not matched to a gene; V was cut back by 4 bases and J by 6 bases. The CDR3 length is 15 residues. CDR3 residues: CASSPELAESNEQFF. In DNA form, the CDR3 reads TGTGCCAGCAGCCCGGAACTAGCGGAAAGCAATGAGCAGTTCTTC.

This clonotype occurred many times. Relative to the germline gene, one junction end is altered; a read error may explain this. The chain uses TRBV29-1 and TRBJ2-1; 9 bases are a match to TRBD1. CDR1 is SQVTM and CDR2 is ANQGSEA in the germline V gene. This CDR3 spans 11 amino acids. The CDR3 DNA reads TGCAGCGTTGGGAGGGGACAGGGTGTACTCTTC. Protein product: CSVGRGQGVLF.

This chain joins TRBV5-6 and TRBJ2-5; D call uncertain. The end of the DNA is better explained by TRBJ2-7, so the J call may be wrong. CDR1 and CDR2 from the germline V gene are SGHDT and YYEEEE. The CDR3 is 14 residues long. The CDR3: CASRTSWFPYEQYF. CDR3 DNA sequence: TGTGCCAGCAGAACGTCATGGTTCCCCTACGAGCAGTACTTC.

This clonotype came up many times. CDR3: CASTPRRGDTGELFF. In nucleotides, the CDR3 is TGTGCCAGCACCCCTCGAAGAGGGGACACCGGGGAGCTGTTTTTT. V gene TRBV12-3 or TRBV12-4 combines with J gene TRBJ2-2; possibly TRBD1 or TRBD2 for D (5 bases each). The V and J ends lost 7 bases and 3 bases respectively, with 15 bases between them. The CDR3 is 15 residues long.

The table lists this clonotype with a few counts. As the CDR3 is not closed by the conserved phenylalanine or tryptophan, this likely results from a read error. V gene TRBV30 combines with J gene TRBJ1-1, with 7 bases aligning to TRBD1. V lost 3 bases to trimming and J lost 1 base; unmatched junction nucleotides: 5. The CDR3 loop spans 14 amino acids. From germline, CDR1 is GTSNPN and CDR2 SVGIG (reference sequence). CDR3 coding DNA: TGTGCCTGGAGGAGGGGGCAATGGAACACTGAAGCTTTCCTT. Amino acids: CAWRRGQWNTEAFL.

This clonotype was picked up many times. This chain connects TRBV10-3 to TRBJ2-7; the D gene is possibly TRBD2 (6 bases). Germline V CDR1 and CDR2: ENHRY, SYGVKD. The V end was cut by 10 bases, the J end by 1 base, with 17 bases between. The CDR3 is made up of 14 amino acids. The DNA for the CDR3 is TGTGCCAGTTCCGTCGGGAGTCGGTCCTACGAGCAGTACTTC. Translation: CASSVGSRSYEQYF.

This clonotype has at least ten counts. The V call is TRBV10-3, the J call TRBJ1-2, with no clear D. The germline V and J ends were trimmed by 2 bases and 8 bases, with 9 bases remaining between them. CDR3 length equals 12 residues. CDR1 ENHRY and CDR2 SYGVKD come from the germline V gene. The CDR3 loop reads CAISEEGGGYTF. The CDR3 DNA reads as TGTGCCATCAGTGAGGAGGGAGGGGGCTACACCTTC.

This clonotype has a count of ten or more. The V and J genes are TRBV5-1 and TRBJ2-7; TRBD2 might be the D (6 bases). Germline-derived CDR1 and CDR2 are SGHRS and YFSETQ. CDR3 length equals 17 residues. With 0 bases removed from V and 3 bases from J, the gap between germline ends came to 19 bases. The CDR3 DNA sequence: TGCGCCAGCAGCTTGGTCGAGTCGGTTGGGGGACTCTACGAGCAGTACTTC. Translating gives CASSLVESVGGLYEQYF.

This clonotype was counted many times. The chain combines TRBV2 with TRBJ2-1; 10 bases line up with TRBD2. CDR3 length: 13 residues. V dropped 8 bases and J dropped 7; count of bases not matched to a gene: 5. The V gene's germline CDR1 is SNHLY and CDR2 FYNNEI. The CDR3 DNA sequence: TGTGCCAGCGGTAGCGGGAGGCTAAATGAGCAGTTCTTC. As protein: CASGSGRLNEQFF.

The chain links TRBV4-1 to TRBJ2-5, with D unclear. The CDR3 covers 15 residues. Germline lookup yields CDR1 MGHRA and CDR2 YSYEKL. With 1 base removed from V and 1 base from J, the gap between germline ends came to 10 bases. The CDR3 region is CASSQVSSAQETQYF. CDR3 DNA sequence: TGCGCCAGCAGCCAAGTCTCCAGCGCCCAAGAGACCCAGTACTTC.

The chain employs TRBV9 and TRBJ2-2; maybe TRBD2 (5 bases). V was trimmed by 3 bases and J by 4 bases, leaving 13 bases between them. Germline V gene lookup returns CDR1 SGDLS and CDR2 YYNGEE. This CDR3 is 15 amino acids long. The CDR3: CASSERERATGELFF. The CDR3 nucleotides are TGTGCCAGCAGCGAAAGGGAGAGGGCCACCGGGGAGCTGTTTTTT.

This clonotype was detected many times. The genes are TRBV11-3 and TRBJ2-1; 11 bases map to TRBD2. With 5 bases clipped from V and 9 bases from J, the junction kept 9 bases outside the gene matches. Germline CDR1 is SGHNT and CDR2 is YENEEA. CDR3 size: 15 residues. The CDR3 bases are TGTGCCAGCAGCCTCACTAGCGGGAGTTCGGGTGAGCAGTTCTTC. This encodes CASSLTSGSSGEQFF. Full variable domain (missing parts from reference TRBV11-3 and TRBJ2-1): EAGVVQSPRYKIIEKKQPVAFWCNPISGHNTLYWYLQNLGQGPELLIRYENEEAVDDSQLPKDRFSAERLKGVDSTLKIQPAELGDSAVYLCASSLTSGSSGEQFFGPGTRLTVL.

This clonotype was counted at least ten times. This chain's CDR3 is CASSASLNTEAFF. CDR3 coding DNA: TGTGCCAGCTCAGCCAGCTTGAACACTGAAGCTTTCTTT. The rearrangement links TRBV18 to TRBJ1-1; D is uncertain. This CDR3 has 13 residues. Germline V CDR1 and CDR2: KGHSH, LQKENI. Trimming stripped 5 bases from V and 0 bases from J, with 7 bases between.

V gene TRBV5-1 combines with J gene TRBJ2-7, with D perhaps given as TRBD1 or TRBD2 (5 bases each). The germline V gene encodes CDR1 SGHRS and CDR2 YFSETQ. V gave up 0 bases and J gave up 4 bases, with 26 bases separating them. This CDR3 comprises 19 residues. The CDR3 spells CASSLATEGRLLAAYEQYF. The CDR3 DNA is TGCGCCAGCAGCTTGGCGACAGAGGGGAGACTTTTGGCGGCATACGAGCAGTACTTC.

This clonotype turned up a few times. The CDR3 protein is CASSLWGPDTGELFF. The CDR3 bases are TGTGCCAGCAGCCTGTGGGGGCCGGACACCGGGGAGCTGTTTTTT. The J gene is TRBJ2-2, the V gene TRBV5-5; a possible D gene is TRBD1 (6 bases). Trimming took 4 bases from V and 3 from J, leaving 13 bases between them. This CDR3 is built from 15 residues. Germline CDR1 reads SGHKS; CDR2 reads YYEKEE (reference sequence).

The table lists this clonotype with a few counts. J is TRBJ2-7 and V is TRBV29-1; 10 nucleotides align to TRBD2. The CDR3 is made up of 12 amino acids. Per the germline V gene, CDR1 is SQVTM and CDR2 is ANQGSEA. V was clipped by 4 bases and J by 9 bases; unmatched bases: 6. CDR3 DNA: TGCAGCGTTGGGGCTAGCGGGAGTCCGCAGTACTTC. It yields the protein CSVGASGSPQYF.

This clonotype was detected many times. The rearrangement joins TRBV12-3 or TRBV12-4 to TRBJ1-2, with 7 nucleotides matching TRBD1. The CDR3 loop spans 15 amino acids. The J segment lost 4 bases and the V segment lost 5 bases, leaving 10 bases of the junction unmatched. Written as DNA, the CDR3 is TGTGCCAGCAGTACCTACAGGGGACGGGGCTATGGCTACACCTTC. Its protein is CASSTYRGRGYGYTF.

This clonotype was detected many times. V is TRBV27 and J is TRBJ1-4; 7 bases fit TRBD1. The J segment lost 5 bases and the V segment lost 5 bases, leaving 8 bases of the junction unmatched. This CDR3 region has 15 residues. Germline V lookup: CDR1 MNHEY, CDR2 SMNVEV (reference sequence). The CDR3, as DNA: TGTGCCAGCAGTCCCTGGACAGGTGGGAATGAAAAACTGTTTTTT. It translates to CASSPWTGGNEKLFF.

This chain uses TRBV30 with TRBJ1-1, with 7 bases matching TRBD1. The V segment lost 2 bases and the J segment 4 bases; nucleotides outside the gene matches: 10. The CDR3 is 15 residues long. Germline-derived CDR1 and CDR2 are GTSNPN and SVGIG (reference sequence). CDR3 nucleotides: TGTGCCTGGAGTCGGGGACAGATTATTACCACTGAAGCTTTCTTT. Its translation is CAWSRGQIITTEAFF.

This clonotype has a count of ten or more. CDR3: CASSTVEGKPYNSPLHF. The CDR3 coding sequence is TGTGCCAGCAGCACAGTGGAGGGGAAGCCCTATAATTCACCCCTCCACTTT. V usage is TRBV11-2 and J usage is TRBJ1-6, with a weak D call TRBD1 (5 bases). V lost 5 bases to trimming and J lost 2 bases, with 16 bases between them. The CDR3 covers 17 residues. Germline loops: CDR1 SGHAT, CDR2 FQNNGV.

This clonotype was recorded a few times. The chain recombines TRBV20-1 with TRBJ1-1; D gene ambiguous. This CDR3 contains 13 residues. Germline V lookup: CDR1 DFQATT, CDR2 SNEGSKA (reference sequence). Trimming pared 3 bases from V and 7 bases from J, leaving 15 bases between. The CDR3 region is CSASPTERLEAFF. The CDR3 coding sequence is TGCAGTGCTAGTCCGACGGAAAGACTTGAAGCTTTCTTT.

This clonotype was seen ten or more times. The rearrangement joins TRBV29-1 to TRBJ1-1; the match to TRBD1 covers 8 bases. V lost 6 bases and J lost 0; bases outside the gene matches: 0. The CDR3 runs to 12 residues. Germline-derived CDR1 and CDR2 are SQVTM and ANQGSEA. The CDR3 sequence: CSVGQVNTEAFF. The DNA for the CDR3 is TGCAGCGTGGGACAGGTGAACACTGAAGCTTTCTTT.

In its sample, this clonotype was seen once. A much larger clone sits a single nucleotide away, making a read error possible. This chain connects TRBV20-1 to TRBJ2-7, with 9 nucleotides matching TRBD1. Germline V lookup: CDR1 DFQATT, CDR2 SNEGSKA (reference sequence). The CDR3 has 15 residues. The ends lost 0 bases at V and 7 bases at J; junction bases unmatched: 10. The CDR3: CSARDPGTGLNEQYF. In nucleotides, the CDR3 is TGCAGTGCTAGAGATCCCGGGACAGGGCTCAATGAGCAGTACTTC.

V gene TRBV5-1 combines with J gene TRBJ1-4; 9 nucleotides match TRBD1. The CDR3 contains 15 residues. CDR1 is SGHRS, CDR2 YFSETQ, per germline. Trimming took 4 bases from V and 7 from J; bases not matched to a gene: 8. The CDR3 region has the DNA TGCGCCAGCAGCGCGGTTGGGACAGGGAGTGAAAAACTGTTTTTT. It translates to CASSAVGTGSEKLFF.

This clonotype was counted a few times. The chain links TRBV7-9 to TRBJ2-7; TRBD1 matches at 8 bases. CDR3 length: 17 amino acids. J was trimmed by 3 bases and V by 5 bases; bases with no gene match: 15. Germline V gene sequence: CDR1 SEHNR, CDR2 FQNEAQ (reference sequence). CDR3 sequence reads: CASSARRDRSSYYEQYF. CDR3 in DNA: TGTGCCAGCAGCGCTAGGCGGGACAGGTCCTCTTACTACGAGCAGTACTTC.

This clonotype has just a few counts. This sequence may be a read error, since a much larger clone differs from it by one base. The chain joins TRBV2 to TRBJ2-7, with D possibly being TRBD1 or TRBD2 (5 bases each). Trimming took off 6 bases at V and 9 bases at J, with 15 bases between the two ends. Germline assignment: CDR1 SNHLY and CDR2 FYNNEI. The length of the CDR3 is 12 residues. The CDR3, as DNA: TGTGCCAGCAGGGGGACCCTCTTCGGGCAGTACTTC. This gives the protein CASRGTLFGQYF.

Worth noting for this clonotype: The junction departs from the called germline gene at one end, perhaps through a read error. This sequence joins TRBV29-1 and TRBJ2-3; TRBD1 or TRBD2 may be the D gene (5 bases each). CDR3 length: 16 amino acids. From germline, CDR1 is SQVTM and CDR2 ANQGSEA. The CDR3 region has the DNA TGCAACGTTGAAGACGTCCAGAGGGGATACACAGATACGCAGTATTTT. Its translation is CNVEDVQRGYTDTQYF.